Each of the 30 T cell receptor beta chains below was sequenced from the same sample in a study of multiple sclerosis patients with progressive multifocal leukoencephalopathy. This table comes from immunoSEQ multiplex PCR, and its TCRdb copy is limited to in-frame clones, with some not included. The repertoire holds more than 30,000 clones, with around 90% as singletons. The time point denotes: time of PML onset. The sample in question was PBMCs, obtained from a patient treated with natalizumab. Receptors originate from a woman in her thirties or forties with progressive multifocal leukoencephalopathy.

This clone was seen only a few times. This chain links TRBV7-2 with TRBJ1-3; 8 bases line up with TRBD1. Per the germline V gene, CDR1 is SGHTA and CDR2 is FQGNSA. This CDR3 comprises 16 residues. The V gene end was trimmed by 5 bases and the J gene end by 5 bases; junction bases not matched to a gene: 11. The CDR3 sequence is CASSTFTTGVRNTIYF. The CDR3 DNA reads TGTGCCAGCAGCACATTCACGACAGGGGTCCGAAACACCATATATTTT.

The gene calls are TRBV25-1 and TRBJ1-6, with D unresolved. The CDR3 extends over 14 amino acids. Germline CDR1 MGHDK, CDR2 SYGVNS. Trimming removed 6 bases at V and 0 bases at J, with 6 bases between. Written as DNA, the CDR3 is TGTGCCAGCAGGGGCAGCTCCTATAATTCACCCCTCCACTTT. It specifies CASRGSSYNSPLHF.

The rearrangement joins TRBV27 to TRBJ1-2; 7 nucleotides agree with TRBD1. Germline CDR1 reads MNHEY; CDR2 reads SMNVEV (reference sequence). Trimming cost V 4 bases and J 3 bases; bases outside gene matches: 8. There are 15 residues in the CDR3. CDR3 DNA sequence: TGTGCCAGCAGTTCCCCGGGACAGACCTACTATGGCTACACCTTC. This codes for CASSSPGQTYYGYTF.

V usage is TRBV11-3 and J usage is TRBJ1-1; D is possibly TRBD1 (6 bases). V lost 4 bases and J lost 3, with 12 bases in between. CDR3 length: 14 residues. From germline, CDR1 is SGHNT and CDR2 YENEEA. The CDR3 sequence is CASSSRGGDTEAFF. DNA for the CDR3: TGTGCCAGCAGCTCCAGGGGAGGCGACACTGAAGCTTTCTTT. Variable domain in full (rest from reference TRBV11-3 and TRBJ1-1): EAGVVQSPRYKIIEKKQPVAFWCNPISGHNTLYWYLQNLGQGPELLIRYENEEAVDDSQLPKDRFSAERLKGVDSTLKIQPAELGDSAVYLCASSSRGGDTEAFFGQGTRLTVV.

CDR3 nucleotide sequence: TGTGCCAGCATTGTAGGTCCCTCGAACACCGGGGAGCTGTTTTTT. Translating gives CASIVGPSNTGELFF. This chain joins TRBV28 and TRBJ2-2, with unresolved D. The germline V and J ends were trimmed by 7 bases and 0 bases, with 12 bases remaining between them. The germline V gene encodes CDR1 MDHEN and CDR2 SYDVKM. CDR3 length equals 15 residues.

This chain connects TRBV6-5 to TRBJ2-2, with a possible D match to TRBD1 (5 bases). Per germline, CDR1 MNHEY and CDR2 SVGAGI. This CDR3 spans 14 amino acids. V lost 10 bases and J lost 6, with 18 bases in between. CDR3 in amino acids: CATCTQGQAGELFF. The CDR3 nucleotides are TGTGCCACTTGTACTCAGGGTCAGGCCGGGGAGCTGTTTTTT.

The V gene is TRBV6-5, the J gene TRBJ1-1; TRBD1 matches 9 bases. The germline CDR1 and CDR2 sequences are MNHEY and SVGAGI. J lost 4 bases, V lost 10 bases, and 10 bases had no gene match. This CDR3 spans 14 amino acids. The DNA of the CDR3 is TGTGCCACACGGTCCGGACAGGGGTTCACTGAAGCTTTCTTT. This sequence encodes CATRSGQGFTEAFF.

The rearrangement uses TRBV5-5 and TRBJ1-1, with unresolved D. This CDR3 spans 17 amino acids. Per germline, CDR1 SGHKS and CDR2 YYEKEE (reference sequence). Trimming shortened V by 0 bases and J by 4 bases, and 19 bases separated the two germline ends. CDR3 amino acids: CASSLVLSASVFTEAFF. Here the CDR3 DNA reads TGTGCCAGCAGCTTGGTTCTATCGGCCAGTGTTTTCACTGAAGCTTTCTTT. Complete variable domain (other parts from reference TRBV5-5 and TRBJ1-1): DAGVTQSPTHLIKTRGQQVTLRCSPISGHKSVSWYQQVLGQGPQFIFQYYEKEERGRGNFPDRFSARQFPNYSSELNVNALLLGDSALYLCASSLVLSASVFTEAFFGQGTRLTVV.

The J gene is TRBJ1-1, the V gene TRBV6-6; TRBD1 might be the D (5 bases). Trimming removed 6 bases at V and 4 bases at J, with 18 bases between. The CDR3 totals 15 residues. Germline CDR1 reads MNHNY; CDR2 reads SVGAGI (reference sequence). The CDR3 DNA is TGTGCCAGCAGGGCTCCCGACAGCCCCCTCACTGAAGCTTTCTTT. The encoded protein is CASRAPDSPLTEAFF.

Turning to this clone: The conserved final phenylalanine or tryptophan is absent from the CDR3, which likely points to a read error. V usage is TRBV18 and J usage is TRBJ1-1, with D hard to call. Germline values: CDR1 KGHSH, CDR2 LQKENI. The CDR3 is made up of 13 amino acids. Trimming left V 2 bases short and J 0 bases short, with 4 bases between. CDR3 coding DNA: TGTGCCAGCTCACCAACATTGAACACTGAAGCTTTCTCT. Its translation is CASSPTLNTEAFS.

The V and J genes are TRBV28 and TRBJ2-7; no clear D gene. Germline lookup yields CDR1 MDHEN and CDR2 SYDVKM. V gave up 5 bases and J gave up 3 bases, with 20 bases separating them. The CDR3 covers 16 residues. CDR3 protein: CASSTMTPESHYEQYF. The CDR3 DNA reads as TGTGCCAGCAGTACCATGACTCCCGAATCCCACTACGAGCAGTACTTC.

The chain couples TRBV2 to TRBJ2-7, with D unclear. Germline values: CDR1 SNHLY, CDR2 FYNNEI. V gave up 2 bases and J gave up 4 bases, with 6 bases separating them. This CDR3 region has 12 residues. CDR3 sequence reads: CASSESLYEQYF. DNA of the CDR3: TGTGCCAGCAGTGAAAGCTTGTACGAGCAGTACTTC.

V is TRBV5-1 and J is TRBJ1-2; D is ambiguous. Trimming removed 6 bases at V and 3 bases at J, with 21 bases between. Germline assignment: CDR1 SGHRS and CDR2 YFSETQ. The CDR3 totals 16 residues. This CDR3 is CASTYDRSRWDYGYTF. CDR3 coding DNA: TGCGCCAGCACCTATGATCGGAGCAGATGGGACTATGGCTACACCTTC.

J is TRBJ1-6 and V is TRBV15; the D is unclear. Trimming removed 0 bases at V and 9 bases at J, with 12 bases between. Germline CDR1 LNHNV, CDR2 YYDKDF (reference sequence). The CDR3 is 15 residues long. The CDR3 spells CATSRDLGLGSPLHF. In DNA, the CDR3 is TGTGCCACCAGCAGAGATCTGGGGTTAGGTTCACCCCTCCACTTT.

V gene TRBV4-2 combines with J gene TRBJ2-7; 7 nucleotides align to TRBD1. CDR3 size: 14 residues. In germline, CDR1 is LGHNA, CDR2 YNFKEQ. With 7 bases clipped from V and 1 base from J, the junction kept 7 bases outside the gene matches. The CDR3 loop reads CASTFGTASYEQYF. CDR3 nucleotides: TGTGCCAGCACCTTTGGGACAGCTTCCTACGAGCAGTACTTC.

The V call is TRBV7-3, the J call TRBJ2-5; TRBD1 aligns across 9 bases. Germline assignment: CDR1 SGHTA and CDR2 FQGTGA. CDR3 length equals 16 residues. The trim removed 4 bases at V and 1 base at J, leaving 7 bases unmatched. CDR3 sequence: CASSWAGQGLQETQYF. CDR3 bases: TGTGCCAGCAGCTGGGCGGGACAGGGCCTCCAAGAGACCCAGTACTTC. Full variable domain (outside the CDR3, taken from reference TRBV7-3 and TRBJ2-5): GAGVSQTPSNKVTEKGKYVELRCDPISGHTALYWYRQSLGQGPEFLIYFQGTGAADDSGLPNDRFFAVRPEGSVSTLKIQRTERGDSAVYLCASSWAGQGLQETQYFGPGTRLLVL.

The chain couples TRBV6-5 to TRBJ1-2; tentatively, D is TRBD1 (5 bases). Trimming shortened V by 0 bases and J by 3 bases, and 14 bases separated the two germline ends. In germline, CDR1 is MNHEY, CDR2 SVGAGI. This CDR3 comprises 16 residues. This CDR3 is CASSYSRDLLDYGYTF. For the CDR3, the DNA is TGTGCCAGCAGTTACTCACGGGACTTACTGGACTATGGCTACACCTTC.

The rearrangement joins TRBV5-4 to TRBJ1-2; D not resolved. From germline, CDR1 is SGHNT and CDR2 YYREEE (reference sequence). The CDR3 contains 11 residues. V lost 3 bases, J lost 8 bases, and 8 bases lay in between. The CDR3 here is CASSWVGGYTF. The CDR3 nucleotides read TGTGCCAGCAGCTGGGTAGGGGGCTACACCTTC.

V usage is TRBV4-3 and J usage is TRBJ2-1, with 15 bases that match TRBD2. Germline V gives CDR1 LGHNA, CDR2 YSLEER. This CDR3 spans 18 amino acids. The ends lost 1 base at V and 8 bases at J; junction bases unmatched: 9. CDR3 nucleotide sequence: TGCGCCAGCAGCCAAGGGACTAGCGGGAGGGCCATGATCGATGAGCAGTTCTTC. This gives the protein CASSQGTSGRAMIDEQFF.

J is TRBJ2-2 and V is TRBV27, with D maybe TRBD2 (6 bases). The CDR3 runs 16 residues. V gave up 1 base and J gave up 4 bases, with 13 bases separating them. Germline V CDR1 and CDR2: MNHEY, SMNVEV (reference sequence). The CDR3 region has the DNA TGTGCCAGCAGTTTATATAAAACTAGCCCCACCGGGGAGCTGTTTTTT. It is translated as CASSLYKTSPTGELFF.

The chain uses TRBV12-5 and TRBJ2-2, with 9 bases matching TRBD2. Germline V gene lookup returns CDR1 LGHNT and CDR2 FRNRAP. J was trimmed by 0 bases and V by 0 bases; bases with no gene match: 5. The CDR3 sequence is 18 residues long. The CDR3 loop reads CASGLVVLAGPNTGELFF. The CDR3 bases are TGTGCTAGTGGTTTGGTAGTCCTAGCGGGGCCGAACACCGGGGAGCTGTTTTTT.

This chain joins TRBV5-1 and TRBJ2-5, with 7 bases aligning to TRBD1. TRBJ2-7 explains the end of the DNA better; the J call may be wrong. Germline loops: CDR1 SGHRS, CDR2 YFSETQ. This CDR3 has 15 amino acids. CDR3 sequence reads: CASSLNRGAWYEQYF. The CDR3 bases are TGCGCCAGCAGCTTAAACAGGGGAGCCTGGTACGAGCAGTACTTC.

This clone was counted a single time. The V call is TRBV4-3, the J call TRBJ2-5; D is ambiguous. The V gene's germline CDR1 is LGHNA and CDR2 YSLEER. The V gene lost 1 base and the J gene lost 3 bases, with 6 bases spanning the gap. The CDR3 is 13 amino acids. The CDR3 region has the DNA TGCGCCAGCAGCCAAGGGACCGAAGAGACCCAGTACTTC. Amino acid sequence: CASSQGTEETQYF.

CDR3 DNA sequence: TGTGCCAGCAGCGCGAGGACAGGGGGCCCCTCGAGCTCCTACAATGAGCAGTTCTTC. Translation: CASSARTGGPSSSYNEQFF. The chain uses TRBV9 and TRBJ2-1; TRBD1 matches 11 bases. The junction had 11 bases not matched to a gene; V was cut back by 3 bases and J by 0 bases. CDR1 is SGDLS and CDR2 is YYNGEE in the germline V gene. This CDR3 is 19 amino acids long.

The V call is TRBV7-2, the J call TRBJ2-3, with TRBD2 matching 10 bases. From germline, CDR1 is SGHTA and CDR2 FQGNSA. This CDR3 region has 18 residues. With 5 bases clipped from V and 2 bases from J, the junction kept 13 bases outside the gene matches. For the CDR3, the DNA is TGTGCCAGCAGCCCCATCTCCCTAGCGGGAGTGGTCACAGATACGCAGTATTTT. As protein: CASSPISLAGVVTDTQYF.

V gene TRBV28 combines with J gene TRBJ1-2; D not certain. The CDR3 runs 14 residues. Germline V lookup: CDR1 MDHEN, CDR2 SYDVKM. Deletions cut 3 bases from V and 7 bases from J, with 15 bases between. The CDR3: CASSFRDGIGGYTF. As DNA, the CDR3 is TGTGCCAGCAGTTTCCGCGATGGAATAGGTGGCTACACCTTC.

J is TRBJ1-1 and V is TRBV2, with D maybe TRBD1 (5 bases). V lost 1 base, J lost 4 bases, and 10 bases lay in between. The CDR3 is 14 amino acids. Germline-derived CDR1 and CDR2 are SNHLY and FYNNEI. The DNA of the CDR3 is TGTGCCAGCAGTGAAGGGGGGAGGCGCACTGAAGCTTTCTTT. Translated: CASSEGGRRTEAFF.

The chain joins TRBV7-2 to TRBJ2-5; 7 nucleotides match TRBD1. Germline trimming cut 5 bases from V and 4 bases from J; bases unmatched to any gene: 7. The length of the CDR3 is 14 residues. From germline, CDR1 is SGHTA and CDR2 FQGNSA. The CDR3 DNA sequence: TGTGCCAGCAGCCGGGACAGAGGGGGAGAGACCCAGTACTTC. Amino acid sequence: CASSRDRGGETQYF.

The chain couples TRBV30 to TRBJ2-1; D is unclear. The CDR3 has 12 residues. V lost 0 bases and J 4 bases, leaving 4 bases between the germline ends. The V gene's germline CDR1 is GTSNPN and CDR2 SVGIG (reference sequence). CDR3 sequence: CAWSVLYNEQFF. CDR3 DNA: TGTGCCTGGAGTGTACTTTACAATGAGCAGTTCTTC. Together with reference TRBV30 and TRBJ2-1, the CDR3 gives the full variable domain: SQTIHQWPATLVQPVGSPLSLECTVEGTSNPNLYWYRQAAGRGLQLLFYSVGIGQISSEVPQNLSASRPQDRQFILSSKKLLLSDSGFYLCAWSVLYNEQFFGPGTRLTVL.

CDR3 region: CASSFSGIKVGEQFF. Here the CDR3 DNA reads TGTGCCAGCAGCTTCTCGGGCATCAAGGTCGGTGAGCAGTTCTTC. The J gene is TRBJ2-1, the V gene TRBV9; D not resolved. The V gene lost 4 bases and the J gene lost 9 bases, with 20 bases spanning the gap. Germline loops: CDR1 SGDLS, CDR2 YYNGEE. There are 15 residues in the CDR3.